Sequencing of this T cell receptor (beta chain) was carried out in a study of tumor and adjacent non-tumor tissue in lung cancer. Study summary: Patients comprised about a dozen adenocarcinoma, a couple of squamous cell carcinoma and 1 small cell lung cancer. On average, productive TCRbeta reads reached 4 million to 4.5 million per sample. Findings and limits, study-wide: In normal lung, the top 100 clones were significantly more dominant than in tumor. Significantly higher TCR diversity was found in tumor than normal lung.

A modified ARM-PCR protocol with three rounds of nested PCR amplified TCRbeta. MiXCR, applied by TCRdb to the multiplex PCR reads, yields one record per CDR3 protein. The data show tens of thousands of distinct CDR3 sequences, 80% seen once. As for this clonotype: Its target is not known. One end of the junction does not line up with germline, which may come from a read error.

No cell sorting was done before RNA was extracted from the tissue. The receptor comes from a woman aged 45-59 years with non-small cell lung cancer. Sequenced sample: lung tumor tissue.

Here the CDR3 DNA reads TGCAGCGTTCTAGAACAGAACTCTGGGGCCTACGTCATGACTTTC. It yields the protein CSVLEQNSGAYVMTF. The V gene is TRBV29-1, the J gene TRBJ2-6, with a tentative D call TRBD1 (5 bases). The germline CDR1 and CDR2 sequences are SQVTM and ANQGSEA. The CDR3 has 15 amino acids.